The T cell receptor (beta chain) under discussion was sequenced for a study of Graves' ophthalmopathy and Graves' hyperthyroidism. Beta-chain TCR CDR3 regions were amplified from RNA transcripts. HTBI-primed RT-PCR formed the first round, and a multiplex PCR formed the second. Each CDR3 protein is one row after TCRdb ran MiXCR on the multiplex PCR reads. The top ten clones hold 2% to 3% of a sample with 400,000 or so distinct CDR3 sequences, about 18% of them seen once. Stable hyperthyroid donors showed no ophthalmopathy during 18 months follow-up. This clonotype was seen more than once but under ten times. Germline V lookup: CDR1 MNHEY, CDR2 SVGEGT. V dropped 0 bases and J dropped 4 bases, with 20 bases sitting between them. The CDR3 totals 18 residues.

Source material: peripheral blood. The sequence was obtained from an adult woman with stable Graves' hyperthyroidism. This chain uses TRBV6-2 or TRBV6-3 with TRBJ2-3, with D maybe TRBD1 (6 bases). The CDR3 sequence: CASSYSRTGTWSADTQYF. CDR3 DNA: TGTGCCAGCAGTTACTCTAGGACTGGGACATGGTCGGCAGATACGCAGTATTTT.